The entry below describes one T cell receptor (beta chain). Antigen: not known. One junction end does not reproduce the germline sequence, and a read error may be involved. The sample originates from a study of CD8 T cells in ankylosing spondylitis. General study findings and limits: Ankylosing spondylitis blood seemed to carry a telltale TCR beta motif made of under ten highly homologous variants. CD8+ by phenotype, disease-linked clones were relatively rare in peripheral blood.

Quantitative 5'-RACE with molecular barcodes was used to make the TCR beta libraries. TCRdb itself ran the 5' RACE reads through MiXCR, one entry per CDR3 protein. The data show 350,000 to 400,000 distinct CDR3 sequences, 20% to 25% seen once. The sample taken for sequencing was blood, either unsorted or a sorted T cell fraction (not recorded which). The clonotype originates from a male donor with ankylosing spondylitis or in good health (not recorded which).

CDR3 bases: TGTGCCATCAGCCCCGGGACTGCAACCGGGGAGCTGTTTTTT. Amino acid sequence: CAISPGTATGELFF. The genes are TRBV5-8 and TRBJ2-2; a possible D gene is TRBD2 (6 bases). The CDR3 runs 14 residues. Germline V lookup: CDR1 SGHTS, CDR2 YDEGEE.